A selection of T cell receptor beta chains follows, all from one sample in a study of radiation and T cells in renal cell carcinoma. Assay used: immunoSEQ multiplex PCR; TCRdb lists only in-frame clones, some missing. Here the sample spans around 180,000 clones, about 88% being singletons. The sample was blood, taken from a patient whose treatment included radiotherapy and nephrectomy. The receptors shown here come from a woman aged 45 to 65 with renal cell carcinoma. Both conserved end residues are part of each CDR3. Fields, in order: J gene, D gene, V gene, clone size, CDR3 DNA, CDR3 protein. D genes are given only for firm matches. Rows give clone size only sometimes, using once, few, many, or a class for an expanded clone.

j_gene: TRBJ1-1
d_gene: -
v_gene: TRBV7-9
abundance: -
CDR3nt: TGTGCCAGCAGCTGGCTGGGAGTGAACACTGAAGCTTTCTTT
CDR3aa: CASSWLGVNTEAFF

j_gene: TRBJ1-2
d_gene: TRBD1
v_gene: TRBV7-9
abundance: -
CDR3nt: TGTGCCAGCAGCTTCGTCCCGGGACAGGGGTCGGAAGGCTACACCTTC
CDR3aa: CASSFVPGQGSEGYTF

j_gene: TRBJ1-2
d_gene: -
v_gene: TRBV5-6
abundance: -
CDR3nt: TGTGCCAGCACCCCGGGGCAGTGGCATGGCTACACCTTC
CDR3aa: CASTPGQWHGYTF

j_gene: TRBJ1-2
d_gene: -
v_gene: TRBV6-5
abundance: -
CDR3nt: TGTGCCAGCAGTTACCTCCTCCAGGGAGCCAACTATGGCTACACCTTC
CDR3aa: CASSYLLQGANYGYTF

j_gene: TRBJ2-5
d_gene: -
v_gene: TRBV4-2
abundance: -
CDR3nt: TGTGCCAGCAGCCAAGCAGGGGCCTGGGAGACCCAGTACTTC
CDR3aa: CASSQAGAWETQYF

j_gene: TRBJ1-2
d_gene: -
v_gene: TRBV19
abundance: -
CDR3nt: TGTGCCAGTATCGGAGGGTCCCCGTTTAACTATGGCTACACCTTC
CDR3aa: CASIGGSPFNYGYTF

j_gene: TRBJ2-5
d_gene: -
v_gene: TRBV18
abundance: -
CDR3nt: TGTGCCAGCTCACCATCCCGGGGTCATGAGACCCAGTACTTC
CDR3aa: CASSPSRGHETQYF

j_gene: TRBJ1-2
d_gene: TRBD1
v_gene: TRBV29-1
abundance: -
CDR3nt: TGCAGCGTAGAATGGACAGGGACTAACTATGGCTACACCTTC
CDR3aa: CSVEWTGTNYGYTF

j_gene: TRBJ2-3
d_gene: TRBD2
v_gene: TRBV4-3
abundance: once
CDR3nt: TGCGCCAGCAGCCACGTATCGCGGGGGGCCCCCTACACGCAGTATTTT
CDR3aa: CASSHVSRGAPYTQYF

j_gene: TRBJ2-7
d_gene: TRBD1
v_gene: TRBV19
abundance: -
CDR3nt: TGTGCCAGTAGTTTGAACAGGGGATCCACCTACGAGCAGTACTTC
CDR3aa: CASSLNRGSTYEQYF

j_gene: TRBJ2-7
d_gene: -
v_gene: TRBV19
abundance: -
CDR3nt: TGTGCCAGCACTACGAGCCCGGCCGGCGAGCAGTACTTC
CDR3aa: CASTTSPAGEQYF

j_gene: TRBJ2-6
d_gene: -
v_gene: TRBV6-6
abundance: -
CDR3nt: TGTGCCAGCAGCCTATATGCCTCTGGGGCCAACGTCCTGACTTTC
CDR3aa: CASSLYASGANVLTF

j_gene: TRBJ1-2
d_gene: -
v_gene: TRBV12-5
abundance: few
CDR3nt: TGTGCTAGTGGTCGTGACCCACAGGGCGGACATGGCTACACCTTC
CDR3aa: CASGRDPQGGHGYTF

j_gene: TRBJ2-5
d_gene: -
v_gene: TRBV2
abundance: -
CDR3nt: TGTGCCAGCAATAGGGGGGTACAGACCCAGTACTTC
CDR3aa: CASNRGVQTQYF

j_gene: TRBJ1-6
d_gene: TRBD1
v_gene: TRBV7-9
abundance: -
CDR3nt: TGTGCCAGCAGCCGACAGGGTTTGGGTTCACCCCTCCACTTT
CDR3aa: CASSRQGLGSPLHF

j_gene: TRBJ2-1
d_gene: -
v_gene: TRBV2
abundance: few
CDR3nt: TGTGCCAGCAGTGAGGGTGGGATTGAGCAGTTCTTC
CDR3aa: CASSEGGIEQFF

j_gene: TRBJ2-7
d_gene: TRBD2
v_gene: TRBV30
abundance: -
CDR3nt: TGTGCCTGGAGTCCGAGACTAGCGGGGGAGCAGTACTTC
CDR3aa: CAWSPRLAGEQYF

j_gene: TRBJ1-1
d_gene: -
v_gene: TRBV29-1
abundance: -
CDR3nt: TGCAGTGCCTCCCCAACACTGACGGGGGTTTCGCTTCAAGCTTTCTTT
CDR3aa: CSASPTLTGVSLQAFF

j_gene: TRBJ1-2
d_gene: -
v_gene: TRBV5-6
abundance: -
CDR3nt: TGTGCCAGCAGCTTGGAAGGGGTCGGGAACTATGGCTACACCTTC
CDR3aa: CASSLEGVGNYGYTF

j_gene: TRBJ1-5
d_gene: -
v_gene: TRBV7-8
abundance: -
CDR3nt: TGTGCCAGCAGCTTCGGTGGGGGGCAAGCTCAGCCCCAGCATTTT
CDR3aa: CASSFGGGQAQPQHF

j_gene: TRBJ1-2
d_gene: -
v_gene: TRBV5-1
abundance: -
CDR3nt: TGCGCCAGCAGCTTGGAAACTATTAACTATGGCTACACCTTC
CDR3aa: CASSLETINYGYTF

j_gene: TRBJ1-6
d_gene: -
v_gene: TRBV19
abundance: -
CDR3nt: TGTGCCAGTACCCTGACCGGGATCTATAATTCACCCCTCCACTTT
CDR3aa: CASTLTGIYNSPLHF

j_gene: TRBJ2-1
d_gene: -
v_gene: TRBV5-1
abundance: -
CDR3nt: TGCGCCAGCAGCTTGGGTCAGAACATTTACAATGAGCAGTTCTTC
CDR3aa: CASSLGQNIYNEQFF

j_gene: TRBJ2-5
d_gene: TRBD1
v_gene: TRBV6-5
abundance: -
CDR3nt: TGTGCCAGCAGGGAAGGGGGCGGGCTGGAGACCCAGTACTTC
CDR3aa: CASREGGGLETQYF

j_gene: TRBJ2-1
d_gene: TRBD2
v_gene: TRBV10-3
abundance: -
CDR3nt: TGTGCCATAGGACTAGCGGGGGGGCAAAATGAGCAGTTCTTC
CDR3aa: CAIGLAGGQNEQFF

j_gene: TRBJ2-5
d_gene: TRBD2
v_gene: TRBV7-2
abundance: -
CDR3nt: TGTGCCAGCAGCTTATGGGGATATCGGCGGGGGACGCAAGAGACCCAGTACTTC
CDR3aa: CASSLWGYRRGTQETQYF

j_gene: TRBJ2-7
d_gene: TRBD1
v_gene: TRBV6-1
abundance: -
CDR3nt: TGTGCCAGCACGGGACAGATCGGTGTCGAGCAGTACTTC
CDR3aa: CASTGQIGVEQYF

j_gene: TRBJ1-6
d_gene: TRBD1
v_gene: TRBV19
abundance: -
CDR3nt: TGTGCCAGTATTGAGATCGGACAGGACCGGCGGCTGTTGAGGTCCTATAATTCACCCCTCCACTTT
CDR3aa: CASIEIGQDRRLLRSYNSPLHF

j_gene: TRBJ1-5
d_gene: -
v_gene: TRBV5-5
abundance: -
CDR3nt: TGTGCCAGCAGCTTGGAGTATAGCAATCAGCCCCAGCATTTT
CDR3aa: CASSLEYSNQPQHF

j_gene: TRBJ1-4
d_gene: -
v_gene: TRBV4-2
abundance: few
CDR3nt: TGTGCCAGCAGCCACGGAGGGTCAGCAACTAATGAAAAACTGTTTTTT
CDR3aa: CASSHGGSATNEKLFF

j_gene: TRBJ1-1
d_gene: -
v_gene: TRBV5-6
abundance: -
CDR3nt: TGTGCCAGCAGCTTGGTAAGGGGGGACACTGAAGCTTTCTTT
CDR3aa: CASSLVRGDTEAFF

j_gene: TRBJ1-2
d_gene: -
v_gene: TRBV13
abundance: -
CDR3nt: TGTGCCAGCAGCTTGAGGTTCCTCTATGGCTACACCTTC
CDR3aa: CASSLRFLYGYTF

j_gene: TRBJ1-6
d_gene: -
v_gene: TRBV30
abundance: few
CDR3nt: TGTGCCTGGTCAAACCACAGGGACTCACCCCTCCACTTT
CDR3aa: CAWSNHRDSPLHF

j_gene: TRBJ2-1
d_gene: -
v_gene: TRBV29-1
abundance: -
CDR3nt: TGCAGCGTTGAGGACCGACAGATTGAGCAGTTCTTC
CDR3aa: CSVEDRQIEQFF

j_gene: TRBJ1-6
d_gene: -
v_gene: TRBV6-6
abundance: -
CDR3nt: TGTGCCAGCAGTACCGGGACGGATAATTCACCCCTCCACTTT
CDR3aa: CASSTGTDNSPLHF

j_gene: TRBJ2-7
d_gene: -
v_gene: TRBV29-1
abundance: -
CDR3nt: TGCAGCCAAAAAGTGGTCGAGCAGTACTTC
CDR3aa: CSQKVVEQYF

j_gene: TRBJ1-1
d_gene: TRBD1
v_gene: TRBV6-5
abundance: -
CDR3nt: TGTGCCAGCAGTTACGAGGGGGCCCTGATCACTGAAGCTTTCTTT
CDR3aa: CASSYEGALITEAFF

j_gene: TRBJ2-5
d_gene: -
v_gene: TRBV5-4
abundance: -
CDR3nt: TGTGCCAGCAGCTTGGCCGAAACTGGTTGGTACAATCTCCCCACCCAGTACTTC
CDR3aa: CASSLAETGWYNLPTQYF

j_gene: TRBJ2-7
d_gene: -
v_gene: TRBV7-9
abundance: few
CDR3nt: TGTGCCAGCAGCCCTTCTACAGACCACGAGCAGTACTTC
CDR3aa: CASSPSTDHEQYF

j_gene: TRBJ2-1
d_gene: -
v_gene: TRBV5-6
abundance: -
CDR3nt: TGTGCCAGCAGCCGGGTACTGGGGGCCAATGAGCAGTTCTTC
CDR3aa: CASSRVLGANEQFF

j_gene: TRBJ2-5
d_gene: TRBD2
v_gene: TRBV15
abundance: -
CDR3nt: TGTGCCACCAGCAGAATTCAAAGTAGCGGGGGCTTCCAAGAGACCCAGTACTTC
CDR3aa: CATSRIQSSGGFQETQYF

j_gene: TRBJ1-1
d_gene: -
v_gene: TRBV18
abundance: -
CDR3nt: TGTGCCAGCTCACTAGACAGAGCCACTGAAGCTTTCTTT
CDR3aa: CASSLDRATEAFF

j_gene: TRBJ2-1
d_gene: TRBD1
v_gene: TRBV5-4
abundance: once
CDR3nt: TGTGCCAGCAGCCTAGGGACAGGTGGTTCCTACAATGAGCAGTTCTTC
CDR3aa: CASSLGTGGSYNEQFF

j_gene: TRBJ2-7
d_gene: -
v_gene: TRBV9
abundance: -
CDR3nt: TGTGCCAGCAGCGTAGGTCACACCGACTACGAGCAGTACTTC
CDR3aa: CASSVGHTDYEQYF

j_gene: TRBJ2-1
d_gene: -
v_gene: TRBV7-3
abundance: -
CDR3nt: TGTGCCAGCAGCTTATCCCCCACAGAGTATGAGCAGTTCTTC
CDR3aa: CASSLSPTEYEQFF

j_gene: TRBJ2-1
d_gene: -
v_gene: TRBV7-9
abundance: -
CDR3nt: TGTGCCAGCAGCTACCAAACGGTCTCCTACAATGAGCAGTTCTTC
CDR3aa: CASSYQTVSYNEQFF

j_gene: TRBJ2-7
d_gene: -
v_gene: TRBV19
abundance: -
CDR3nt: TGTGCCAGTAGTATATTTGAGGGTTCCTACGAGCAGTACTTC
CDR3aa: CASSIFEGSYEQYF

j_gene: TRBJ1-2
d_gene: TRBD1
v_gene: TRBV19
abundance: -
CDR3nt: TGTGCCAGTAGTAGGCGGACAGGGAATCCGAAGGGCTACACCTTC
CDR3aa: CASSRRTGNPKGYTF

j_gene: TRBJ1-5
d_gene: TRBD1
v_gene: TRBV11-3
abundance: once
CDR3nt: TGTGCCAGCAGCTTAGAGGAAAGGGACAGGGGTAGCAATCAGCCCCAGCATTTT
CDR3aa: CASSLEERDRGSNQPQHF

j_gene: TRBJ1-4
d_gene: -
v_gene: TRBV5-1
abundance: -
CDR3nt: TGCGCCAGCAGCAGCCCCGGCACGAATGAAAAACTGTTTTTT
CDR3aa: CASSSPGTNEKLFF

j_gene: TRBJ2-6
d_gene: TRBD1
v_gene: TRBV9
abundance: once
CDR3nt: TGTGCCAGCAGCGAGGACCCGGGACAGGGACTAACTGGGGCCAACGTCCTGACTTTC
CDR3aa: CASSEDPGQGLTGANVLTF

j_gene: TRBJ1-1
d_gene: -
v_gene: TRBV28
abundance: -
CDR3nt: TGTGCCAGCAGATCGGCCTGGGAAGCTTTCTTT
CDR3aa: CASRSAWEAFF

j_gene: TRBJ2-1
d_gene: -
v_gene: TRBV7-6
abundance: -
CDR3nt: TGTGCCAGCAGCTTAGGACCGAGCTCCTACAATGAGCAGTTCTTC
CDR3aa: CASSLGPSSYNEQFF

j_gene: TRBJ1-4
d_gene: -
v_gene: TRBV9
abundance: -
CDR3nt: TGTGCCAGCAGCGGAACAGGCACAACTAATGAAAAACTGTTTTTT
CDR3aa: CASSGTGTTNEKLFF

j_gene: TRBJ2-1
d_gene: TRBD2
v_gene: TRBV13
abundance: -
CDR3nt: TGTGCCAGCAGCCGAGGGACTAGCGGGGGCCTACACTCCTACAATGAGCAGTTCTTC
CDR3aa: CASSRGTSGGLHSYNEQFF

j_gene: TRBJ2-2
d_gene: -
v_gene: TRBV9
abundance: once
CDR3nt: TGTGCCAGCAGCCCCCAGGCATCGGGCACCGGGGAGCTGTTTTTT
CDR3aa: CASSPQASGTGELFF

j_gene: TRBJ1-1
d_gene: -
v_gene: TRBV19
abundance: -
CDR3nt: TGTGCCGTCCGGGACACCGTGAACACTGAAGCTTTCTTT
CDR3aa: CAVRDTVNTEAFF

j_gene: TRBJ2-7
d_gene: -
v_gene: TRBV18
abundance: -
CDR3nt: TGTGCCAGCTCACTTTGGCCCGCTCCGGGGGAGCAGTACTTC
CDR3aa: CASSLWPAPGEQYF

j_gene: TRBJ2-7
d_gene: -
v_gene: TRBV27
abundance: once
CDR3nt: TGTGCCAGCAGTCACGAGGGAAATCCTATCGAGCAGTACTTC
CDR3aa: CASSHEGNPIEQYF